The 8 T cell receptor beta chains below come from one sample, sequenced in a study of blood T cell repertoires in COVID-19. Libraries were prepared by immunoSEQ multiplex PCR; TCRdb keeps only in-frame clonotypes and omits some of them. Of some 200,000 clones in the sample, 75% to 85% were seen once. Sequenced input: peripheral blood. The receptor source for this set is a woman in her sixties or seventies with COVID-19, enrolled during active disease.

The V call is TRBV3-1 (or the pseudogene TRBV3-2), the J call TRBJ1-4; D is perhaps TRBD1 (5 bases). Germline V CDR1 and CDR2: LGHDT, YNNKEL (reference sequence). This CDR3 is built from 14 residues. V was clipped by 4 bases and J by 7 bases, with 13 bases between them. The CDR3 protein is CASSLGHRGEKLFF. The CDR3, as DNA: TGTGCCAGCAGCCTTGGACACCGTGGTGAAAAACTGTTTTTT.

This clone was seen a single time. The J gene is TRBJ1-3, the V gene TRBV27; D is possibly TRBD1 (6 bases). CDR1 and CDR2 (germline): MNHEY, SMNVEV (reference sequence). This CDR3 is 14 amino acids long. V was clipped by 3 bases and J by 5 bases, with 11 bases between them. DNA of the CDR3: TGTGCCAGCAGTTTGGGCAGGGGTAGAAACACCATATATTTT. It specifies CASSLGRGRNTIYF.

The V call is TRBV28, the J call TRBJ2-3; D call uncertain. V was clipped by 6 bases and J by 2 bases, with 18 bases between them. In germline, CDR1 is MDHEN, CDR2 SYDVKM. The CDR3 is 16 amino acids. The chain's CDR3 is CASSIRRRLDTDTQYF. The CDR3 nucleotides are TGTGCCAGCAGCATAAGACGGAGACTTGACACAGATACGCAGTATTTT.

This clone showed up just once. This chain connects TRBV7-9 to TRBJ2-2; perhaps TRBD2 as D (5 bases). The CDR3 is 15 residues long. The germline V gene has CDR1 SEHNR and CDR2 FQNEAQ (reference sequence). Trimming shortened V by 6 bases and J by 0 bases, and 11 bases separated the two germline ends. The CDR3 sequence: CASRTVDSNTGELFF. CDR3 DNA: TGTGCCAGCAGGACGGTGGACTCGAACACCGGGGAGCTGTTTTTT.

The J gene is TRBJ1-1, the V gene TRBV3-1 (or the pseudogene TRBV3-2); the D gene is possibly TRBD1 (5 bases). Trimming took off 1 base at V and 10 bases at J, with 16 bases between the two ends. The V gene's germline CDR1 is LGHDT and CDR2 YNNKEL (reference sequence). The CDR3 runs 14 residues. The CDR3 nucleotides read TGTGCCAGCAGCCAAGCTCTGTCTCTGGGGGGAGCTTTCTTT. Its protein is CASSQALSLGGAFF.

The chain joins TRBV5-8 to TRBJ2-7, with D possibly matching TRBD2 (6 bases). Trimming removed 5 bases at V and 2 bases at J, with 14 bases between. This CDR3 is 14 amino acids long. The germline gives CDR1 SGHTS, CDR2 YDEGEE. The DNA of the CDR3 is TGTGCCAGCAGTAAAGCCGGGAGAACCTACGAGCAGTACTTC. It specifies CASSKAGRTYEQYF.

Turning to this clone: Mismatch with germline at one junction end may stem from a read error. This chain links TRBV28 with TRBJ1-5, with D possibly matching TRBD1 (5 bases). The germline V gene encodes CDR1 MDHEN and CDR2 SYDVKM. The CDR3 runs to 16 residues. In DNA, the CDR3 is TGTGCCAGCAGCCAAGGGTGGGGCAGTAGCTATCAGCCCCAGCATTTT. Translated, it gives CASSQGWGSSYQPQHF.

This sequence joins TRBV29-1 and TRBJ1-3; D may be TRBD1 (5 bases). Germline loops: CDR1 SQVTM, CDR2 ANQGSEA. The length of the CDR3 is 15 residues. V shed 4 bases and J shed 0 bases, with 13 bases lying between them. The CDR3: CSVGQGLSSGNTIYF. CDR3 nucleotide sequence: TGCAGCGTTGGGCAGGGTTTGAGCTCTGGAAACACCATATATTTT.